These T cell receptor beta chains were read from a single sample in a study of vaccination effects on CD4 cells after COVID-19. Measured with immunoSEQ multiplex PCR; TCRdb has only the in-frame clones, and not every one. This sample yields 12,000 or so clones, of which approximately 71% are seen a single time; roughly 9% belongs to the top ten. Antigens of these TCRs are unknown. The input for sequencing was CD4+ T cells from PBMCs cultured with SARS-CoV-2 spike peptides, taken after COVID-19 vaccination. The receptors shown here come from a human donor who received a COVID-19 vaccine. The CDR3 runs from the conserved cysteine through the conserved F or W. Fields, in order: D gene, J gene, V gene, CDR3 length, clone size, CDR3 protein, CDR3 DNA. The D gene is left open where the match is weak. Size values are once, few and many counts, or a class for expanded clones, and some rows have none.

D: -
J: TRBJ2-5
V: TRBV10-3
length: 11
size: -
CDR3: CAISVGETQYF
DNA: TGTGCCATCAGTGTAGGGGAGACCCAGTACTTC

D: TRBD2
J: TRBJ2-5
V: TRBV7-2
length: 16
size: -
CDR3: CASSPSGTSGSATQYF
DNA: TGTGCCAGCAGCCCGTCCGGGACTAGCGGGAGCGCGACCCAGTACTTC

D: TRBD2
J: TRBJ2-1
V: TRBV7-2
length: 11
size: -
CDR3: CASSFGLAQFF
DNA: TGTGCCAGCAGCTTCGGACTAGCGCAGTTCTTC

D: -
J: TRBJ1-2
V: TRBV10-3
length: 13
size: few
CDR3: CAISSGTDYGYTF
DNA: TGTGCCATCAGTTCCGGGACCGACTATGGCTACACCTTC

D: TRBD2
J: TRBJ2-1
V: TRBV5-1
length: 17
size: -
CDR3: CASTLWGGTRDYNEQFF
DNA: TGCGCCAGCACCCTGTGGGGGGGGACTAGGGATTACAATGAGCAGTTCTTC

D: -
J: TRBJ2-1
V: TRBV3-1/TRBV3-2
length: 13
size: -
CDR3: CASSQDRHTLQFF
DNA: TGTGCCAGCAGCCAAGATCGCCACACCTTGCAGTTCTTC

D: -
J: TRBJ1-2
V: TRBV13
length: 15
size: -
CDR3: CASSPFGGNNYGYTF
DNA: TGTGCCAGCAGCCCTTTCGGGGGGAATAACTATGGCTACACCTTC

D: -
J: TRBJ1-1
V: TRBV20-1
length: 10
size: -
CDR3: CSASRSEAFF
DNA: TGCAGTGCTAGTCGATCTGAAGCTTTCTTT

D: -
J: TRBJ2-7
V: TRBV18
length: 14
size: -
CDR3: CASSPGATDYEQYF
DNA: TGTGCCAGCTCACCCGGGGCGACGGACTACGAGCAGTACTTC

D: TRBD2
J: TRBJ2-1
V: TRBV6-2/TRBV6-3
length: 15
size: -
CDR3: CASSYLAGGHNEQFF
DNA: TGTGCCAGCAGTTACCTCGCGGGGGGCCACAATGAGCAGTTCTTC

D: -
J: TRBJ1-2
V: TRBV25-1
length: 13
size: -
CDR3: CASSREGSYGYTF
DNA: TGTGCCAGCAGTAGGGAGGGGAGCTATGGCTACACCTTC

D: TRBD2
J: TRBJ2-5
V: TRBV5-4
length: 15
size: -
CDR3: CASSYSGSGIGTQYF
DNA: TGTGCCAGCAGTTATAGCGGGAGTGGGATTGGGACCCAGTACTTC

D: -
J: TRBJ1-2
V: TRBV2
length: 14
size: -
CDR3: CASSHSTGFWGYTF
DNA: TGTGCCAGCAGTCACAGTACAGGGTTTTGGGGCTACACCTTC

D: -
J: TRBJ1-5
V: TRBV9
length: 14
size: -
CDR3: CASSVGGSNQPQHF
DNA: TGTGCCAGCAGCGTAGGGGGATCAAATCAGCCCCAGCATTTT

D: TRBD1
J: TRBJ2-2
V: TRBV19
length: 17
size: -
CDR3: CASSRGRSARGTGELFF
DNA: TGTGCCAGTAGCAGGGGGCGGTCCGCGAGGGGTACCGGGGAGCTGTTTTTT

D: TRBD2
J: TRBJ2-1
V: TRBV7-9
length: 14
size: -
CDR3: CASSLSLAGAEQFF
DNA: TGTGCCAGCAGCTTATCACTAGCGGGGGCCGAGCAGTTCTTC

D: -
J: TRBJ1-4
V: TRBV6-5
length: 13
size: few
CDR3: CASGVRLGQKLFF
DNA: TGTGCCAGCGGGGTCAGACTCGGTCAAAAACTGTTTTTT

D: -
J: TRBJ2-1
V: TRBV5-1
length: 14
size: -
CDR3: CASSLGGDTTRQFF
DNA: TGCGCCAGCAGCTTGGGAGGGGACACTACTCGGCAGTTCTTC

D: -
J: TRBJ2-7
V: TRBV6-1
length: 14
size: -
CDR3: CASSETGDLYEQYF
DNA: TGTGCCAGCAGTGAGACAGGAGACCTCTACGAGCAGTACTTC

D: -
J: TRBJ1-4
V: TRBV4-1
length: 13
size: -
CDR3: CASSQFLFWKLFF
DNA: TGCGCCAGCAGCCAATTCCTGTTCTGGAAACTGTTTTTT

D: -
J: TRBJ2-1
V: TRBV5-1
length: 16
size: -
CDR3: CASSLDTGGAYNEQFF
DNA: TGCGCCAGCAGCTTGGACACAGGGGGGGCCTACAATGAGCAGTTCTTC

D: TRBD1
J: TRBJ1-4
V: TRBV5-5
length: 15
size: -
CDR3: CASSPQTRGREKLFF
DNA: TGTGCCAGCAGCCCCCAGACCAGGGGGCGTGAAAAACTGTTTTTT

D: -
J: TRBJ2-7
V: TRBV20-1
length: 11
size: -
CDR3: CSARMDYEQYF
DNA: TGCAGTGCTAGAATGGATTACGAGCAGTACTTC

D: TRBD2
J: TRBJ2-7
V: TRBV20-1
length: 16
size: once
CDR3: CSASRTSGRAAYEQYF
DNA: TGCAGTGCTAGTAGGACTAGCGGGAGGGCCGCCTACGAGCAGTACTTC

D: -
J: TRBJ2-3
V: TRBV6-5
length: 14
size: once
CDR3: CASSYSWRADTQYF
DNA: TGTGCCAGCAGTTACTCGTGGCGGGCAGATACGCAGTATTTT

D: -
J: TRBJ1-1
V: TRBV7-9
length: 14
size: -
CDR3: CASSLATGGTEAFF
DNA: TGTGCCAGCAGCTTAGCCACCGGTGGGACTGAAGCTTTCTTT

D: -
J: TRBJ1-4
V: TRBV2
length: 11
size: -
CDR3: CASRRGEELFF
DNA: TGTGCCAGCCGTCGGGGGGAAGAACTGTTTTTT

D: -
J: TRBJ2-1
V: TRBV11-2
length: 14
size: -
CDR3: CASSLAGARNEQFF
DNA: TGTGCCAGCAGCTTAGCGGGAGCACGTAATGAGCAGTTCTTC

D: TRBD1
J: TRBJ2-7
V: TRBV5-1
length: 14
size: -
CDR3: CASSSGTALYEQYF
DNA: TGCGCCAGCAGCTCCGGGACAGCATTATACGAGCAGTACTTC

D: TRBD1
J: TRBJ1-1
V: TRBV30
length: 14
size: -
CDR3: CAWSLGQGNTEAFF
DNA: TGTGCCTGGAGCCTGGGACAGGGCAACACTGAAGCTTTCTTT

D: -
J: TRBJ2-3
V: TRBV3-1/TRBV3-2
length: 15
size: few
CDR3: CASSPRPSSTDTQYF
DNA: TGTGCCAGCAGCCCCCGCCCGTCTAGCACAGATACGCAGTATTTT

D: -
J: TRBJ1-2
V: TRBV5-1
length: 14
size: -
CDR3: CASSLVRGNYGYTF
DNA: TGCGCCAGCAGCTTGGTACGGGGGAACTATGGCTACACCTTC

D: TRBD1
J: TRBJ1-1
V: TRBV5-1
length: 16
size: -
CDR3: CASSLGWAGGLAEAFF
DNA: TGCGCCAGCAGCTTGGGGTGGGCAGGGGGCCTCGCTGAAGCTTTCTTT

D: TRBD2
J: TRBJ2-3
V: TRBV5-1
length: 14
size: -
CDR3: CASSLTGGPDTQYF
DNA: TGCGCCAGCAGCTTGACGGGGGGGCCGGATACGCAGTATTTT

D: -
J: TRBJ1-2
V: TRBV28
length: 14
size: -
CDR3: CASNPLDEGYGYTF
DNA: TGTGCCAGCAATCCTTTGGACGAGGGATATGGCTACACCTTC

D: -
J: TRBJ2-1
V: TRBV4-2
length: 17
size: -
CDR3: CASSQDFGMLGVSEQFF
DNA: TGTGCCAGCAGCCAAGATTTCGGGATGCTTGGCGTAAGTGAGCAGTTCTTC

D: -
J: TRBJ1-2
V: TRBV12-3/TRBV12-4
length: 13
size: -
CDR3: CASSPRQDYGYTF
DNA: TGTGCCAGCAGTCCCCGACAGGACTATGGCTACACCTTC

D: -
J: TRBJ2-3
V: TRBV11-2
length: 11
size: few
CDR3: CASSLMGTQYF
DNA: TGTGCCAGCAGCTTAATGGGGACGCAGTATTTT

D: TRBD1
J: TRBJ1-6
V: TRBV2
length: 14
size: few
CDR3: CAGTVAFSSSPLHF
DNA: TGTGCCGGGACAGTTGCTTTTTCTAGCTCACCCCTCCACTTT

D: TRBD2
J: TRBJ2-2
V: TRBV23-1
length: 17
size: medium-sized
CDR3: CASSHPGLAGGGGELFF
DNA: TGCGCCAGCAGTCACCCCGGACTAGCGGGGGGGGGCGGGGAGCTGTTTTTT

D: TRBD2
J: TRBJ2-1
V: TRBV7-9
length: 18
size: -
CDR3: CASSSLLAGASSYNEQFF
DNA: TGTGCCAGCAGCTCCCTACTAGCGGGGGCCAGCTCCTACAATGAGCAGTTCTTC

D: -
J: TRBJ2-2
V: TRBV7-9
length: 17
size: -
CDR3: CASSYRDGGANTGELFF
DNA: TGTGCCAGCAGCTACCGCGATGGAGGGGCGAACACCGGGGAGCTGTTTTTT

D: TRBD1
J: TRBJ1-2
V: TRBV3-1/TRBV3-2
length: 14
size: few
CDR3: CASSLGQGADGYTF
DNA: TGTGCCAGCAGCCTAGGACAGGGGGCAGATGGCTACACCTTC

D: -
J: TRBJ2-2
V: TRBV7-2
length: 14
size: -
CDR3: CASSLVTNTGELFF
DNA: TGTGCCAGCAGCTTAGTGACGAACACCGGGGAGCTGTTTTTT

D: TRBD1
J: TRBJ1-2
V: TRBV2
length: 18
size: -
CDR3: CASSRTGTVRVWNYGYTF
DNA: TGTGCCAGCAGCCGGACAGGGACCGTGAGAGTTTGGAACTATGGCTACACCTTC

D: TRBD2
J: TRBJ2-2
V: TRBV9
length: 15
size: -
CDR3: CASSVLAEDTGELFF
DNA: TGTGCCAGCAGCGTCCTAGCGGAGGACACCGGGGAGCTGTTTTTT

D: -
J: TRBJ2-1
V: TRBV18
length: 13
size: -
CDR3: CASSSTVNNEQFF
DNA: TGTGCCAGCTCCTCGACAGTAAACAATGAGCAGTTCTTC

D: TRBD2
J: TRBJ2-5
V: TRBV30
length: 15
size: once
CDR3: CAWSYDSGAEETQYF
DNA: TGTGCCTGGAGTTATGATAGCGGGGCAGAAGAGACCCAGTACTTC

D: -
J: TRBJ1-5
V: TRBV7-9
length: 14
size: -
CDR3: CASSQAGGNQPQHF
DNA: TGTGCCAGCAGCCAGGCAGGGGGCAATCAGCCCCAGCATTTT

D: -
J: TRBJ2-3
V: TRBV6-5
length: 14
size: -
CDR3: CASSSRYGTDTQYF
DNA: TGTGCCAGCAGTTCCCGTTACGGCACAGATACGCAGTATTTT

D: -
J: TRBJ2-7
V: TRBV29-1
length: 13
size: -
CDR3: CSVVSAYSYEQYF
DNA: TGCAGCGTTGTGAGCGCGTATTCCTACGAGCAGTACTTC

D: -
J: TRBJ2-7
V: TRBV18
length: 14
size: -
CDR3: CASSPSIYTDEQYF
DNA: TGTGCCAGCTCACCATCCATCTACACCGACGAGCAGTACTTC

D: -
J: TRBJ2-2
V: TRBV9
length: 18
size: -
CDR3: CASSVGPMGRGATGELFF
DNA: TGTGCCAGCAGCGTAGGACCGATGGGAAGGGGCGCGACCGGGGAGCTGTTTTTT

D: -
J: TRBJ2-1
V: TRBV14
length: 16
size: once
CDR3: CASSPYGSITYNEQFF
DNA: TGTGCCAGCAGCCCCTATGGTAGTATTACCTACAATGAGCAGTTCTTC

D: -
J: TRBJ2-6
V: TRBV30
length: 17
size: -
CDR3: CAWERGGLSSGANVLTF
DNA: TGTGCCTGGGAGAGGGGGGGCTTGAGCTCTGGGGCCAACGTCCTGACTTTC